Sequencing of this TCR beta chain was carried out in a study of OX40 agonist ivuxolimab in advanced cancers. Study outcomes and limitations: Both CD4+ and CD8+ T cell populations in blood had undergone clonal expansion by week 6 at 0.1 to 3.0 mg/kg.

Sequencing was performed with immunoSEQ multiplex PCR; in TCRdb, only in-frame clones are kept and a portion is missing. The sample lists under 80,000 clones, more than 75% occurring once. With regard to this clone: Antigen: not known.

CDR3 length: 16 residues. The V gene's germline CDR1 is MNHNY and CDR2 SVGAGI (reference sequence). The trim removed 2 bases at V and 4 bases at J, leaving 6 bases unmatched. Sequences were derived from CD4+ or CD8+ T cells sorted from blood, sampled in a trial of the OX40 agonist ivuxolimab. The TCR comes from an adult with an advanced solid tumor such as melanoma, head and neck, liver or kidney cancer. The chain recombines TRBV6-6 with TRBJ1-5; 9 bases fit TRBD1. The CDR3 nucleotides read TGTGCCAGCAGTTACGGGGGACAGGGCAATAATCAGCCCCAGCATTTT. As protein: CASSYGGQGNNQPQHF.